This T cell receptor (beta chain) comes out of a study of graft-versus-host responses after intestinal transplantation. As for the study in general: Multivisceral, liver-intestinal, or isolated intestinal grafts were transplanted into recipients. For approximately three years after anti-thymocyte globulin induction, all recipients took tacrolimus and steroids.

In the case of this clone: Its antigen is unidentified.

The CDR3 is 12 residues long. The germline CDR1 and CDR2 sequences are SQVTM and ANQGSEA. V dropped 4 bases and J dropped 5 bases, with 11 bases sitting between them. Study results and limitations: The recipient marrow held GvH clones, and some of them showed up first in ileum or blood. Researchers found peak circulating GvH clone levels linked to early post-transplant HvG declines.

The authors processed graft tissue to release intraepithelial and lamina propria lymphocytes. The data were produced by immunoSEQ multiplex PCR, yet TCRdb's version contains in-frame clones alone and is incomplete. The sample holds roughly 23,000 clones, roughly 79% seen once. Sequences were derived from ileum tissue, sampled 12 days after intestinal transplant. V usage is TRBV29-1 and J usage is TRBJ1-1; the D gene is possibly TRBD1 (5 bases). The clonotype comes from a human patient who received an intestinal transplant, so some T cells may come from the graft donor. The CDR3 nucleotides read TGCAGCGTTGCAGGGTGGGCGACTGAAGCTTTCTTT. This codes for CSVAGWATEAFF.